The T cell receptor (beta chain) described here comes from a study of blood T cell repertoires in COVID-19. The overall study: COVID-19 samples from acute and convalescent phases originated in the United States, Italy and Spain. PBMCs, B-cell-depleted T cells, or T cells were the source of the cDNA or gDNA that made up the material.

As originally analysed: Amplifying reference gene primers gave estimates of nucleated cell counts. Libraries were prepared by immunoSEQ multiplex PCR; TCRdb keeps only in-frame clonotypes and omits some of them. From that table come the V and J calls and clone size; the DNA was used to work out D and trimming. The table includes around 190,000 clones, about 85% detected once. The receptor's source is a woman between 55 and 75 years old with acute or convalescent COVID-19. The sequenced sample consisted of peripheral blood.

CDR3 DNA: TGTGCCAGCCGATGGACTAGCGGGACTTACGAGCAGTACTTC. Translation gives CASRWTSGTYEQYF. The chain uses TRBV6-5 and TRBJ2-7; 12 bases align to TRBD2. CDR1 is MNHEY and CDR2 is SVGAGI in the germline V gene. CDR3 size: 14 residues. Trimming removed 8 bases from V and 4 bases from J; junction bases left unmatched: 6.